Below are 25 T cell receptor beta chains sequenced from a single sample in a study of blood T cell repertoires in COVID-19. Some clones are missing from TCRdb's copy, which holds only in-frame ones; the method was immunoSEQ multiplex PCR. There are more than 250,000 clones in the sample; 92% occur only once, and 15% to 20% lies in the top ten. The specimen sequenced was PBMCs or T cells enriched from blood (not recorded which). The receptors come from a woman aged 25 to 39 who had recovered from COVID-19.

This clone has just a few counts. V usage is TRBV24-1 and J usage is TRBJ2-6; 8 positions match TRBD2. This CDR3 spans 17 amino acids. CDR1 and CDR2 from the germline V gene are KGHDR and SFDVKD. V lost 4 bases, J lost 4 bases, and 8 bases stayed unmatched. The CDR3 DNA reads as TGTGCCACCAGTGACATTCGGGGGGGGACCGGGGCCAACGTCCTGACTTTC. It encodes CATSDIRGGTGANVLTF.

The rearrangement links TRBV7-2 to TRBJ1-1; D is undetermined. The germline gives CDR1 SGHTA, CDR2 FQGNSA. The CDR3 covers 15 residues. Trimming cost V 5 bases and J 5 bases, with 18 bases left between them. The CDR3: CASSLRGGYGTEAFF. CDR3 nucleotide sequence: TGTGCCAGCAGCCTTCGGGGAGGTTACGGAACTGAAGCTTTCTTT.

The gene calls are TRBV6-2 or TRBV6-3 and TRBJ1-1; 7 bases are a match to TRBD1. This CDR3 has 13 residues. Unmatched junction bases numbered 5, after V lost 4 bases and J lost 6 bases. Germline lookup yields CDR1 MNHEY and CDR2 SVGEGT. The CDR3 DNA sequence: TGTGCCAGCAGTTTGACAGGGTCCTCTGAAGCTTTCTTT. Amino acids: CASSLTGSSEAFF.

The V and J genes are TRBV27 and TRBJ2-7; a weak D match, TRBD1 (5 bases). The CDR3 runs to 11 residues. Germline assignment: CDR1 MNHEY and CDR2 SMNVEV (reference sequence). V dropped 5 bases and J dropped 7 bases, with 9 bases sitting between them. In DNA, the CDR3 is TGTGCCAGCAGTAACTCAGGGGAGCAGTACTTC. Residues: CASSNSGEQYF.

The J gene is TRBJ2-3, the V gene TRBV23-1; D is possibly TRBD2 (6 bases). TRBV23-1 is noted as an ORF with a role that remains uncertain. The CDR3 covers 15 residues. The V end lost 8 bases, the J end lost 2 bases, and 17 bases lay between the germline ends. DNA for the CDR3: TGCGCCAGCGCACCGACCGGGAGATTCACAGATACGCAGTATTTT. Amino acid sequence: CASAPTGRFTDTQYF.

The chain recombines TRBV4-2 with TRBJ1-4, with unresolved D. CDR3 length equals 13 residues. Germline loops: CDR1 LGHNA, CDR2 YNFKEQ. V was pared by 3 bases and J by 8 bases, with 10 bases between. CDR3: CASSHGDSEKLFF. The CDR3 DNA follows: TGTGCCAGCAGCCACGGGGATAGCGAAAAACTGTTTTTT.

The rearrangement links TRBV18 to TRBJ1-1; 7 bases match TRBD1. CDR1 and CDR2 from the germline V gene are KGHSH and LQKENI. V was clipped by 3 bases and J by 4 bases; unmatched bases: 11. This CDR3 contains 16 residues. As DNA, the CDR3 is TGTGCCAGCTCACCCCCACCCCTGACAGGGTCCACTGAAGCTTTCTTT. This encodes CASSPPPLTGSTEAFF.

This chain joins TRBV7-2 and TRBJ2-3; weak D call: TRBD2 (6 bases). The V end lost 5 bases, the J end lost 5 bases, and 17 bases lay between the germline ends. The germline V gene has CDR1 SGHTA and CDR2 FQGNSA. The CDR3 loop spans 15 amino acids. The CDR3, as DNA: TGTGCCAGCAGCCCCCCGGGACTCTCGATAGATACGCAGTATTTT. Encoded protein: CASSPPGLSIDTQYF.

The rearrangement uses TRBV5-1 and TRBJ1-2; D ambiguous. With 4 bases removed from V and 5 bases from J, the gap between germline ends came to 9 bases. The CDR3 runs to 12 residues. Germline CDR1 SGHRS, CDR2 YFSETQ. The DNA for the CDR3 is TGCGCCAGCAGCAAACGGTTTTATGGCTACACCTTC. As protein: CASSKRFYGYTF.

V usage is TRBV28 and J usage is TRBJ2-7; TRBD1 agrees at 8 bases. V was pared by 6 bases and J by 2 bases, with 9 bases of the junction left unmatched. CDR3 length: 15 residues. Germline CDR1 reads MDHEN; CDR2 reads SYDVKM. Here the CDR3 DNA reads TGTGCCAGCAGCCCTCCGGGACAGGCGGCCTACGAGCAGTACTTC. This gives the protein CASSPPGQAAYEQYF.

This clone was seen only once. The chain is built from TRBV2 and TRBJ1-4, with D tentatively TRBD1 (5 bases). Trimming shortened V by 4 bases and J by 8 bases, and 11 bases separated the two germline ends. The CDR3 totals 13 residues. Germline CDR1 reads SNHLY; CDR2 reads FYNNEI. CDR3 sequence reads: CASSGSGREKLFF. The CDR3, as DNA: TGTGCCAGCAGTGGTTCAGGGAGGGAAAAACTGTTTTTT.

CDR3 sequence: CAFTTGPSQYEKLFF. The CDR3 nucleotides read TGTGCCTTTACGACAGGGCCTTCCCAGTATGAAAAACTGTTTTTT. The chain has TRBV30 and TRBJ1-4; 7 positions match TRBD1. Germline loops: CDR1 GTSNPN, CDR2 SVGIG (reference sequence). V trimming: 7 bases; J trimming: 6 bases; junction bases outside the gene matches: 14. The CDR3 sequence is 15 residues long.

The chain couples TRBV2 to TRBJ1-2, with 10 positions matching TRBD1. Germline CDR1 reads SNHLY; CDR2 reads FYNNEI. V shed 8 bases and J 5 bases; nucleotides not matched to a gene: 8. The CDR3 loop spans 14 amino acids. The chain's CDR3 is CASSGRGQGYGYTF. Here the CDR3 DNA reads TGTGCCAGCTCCGGCCGGGGACAGGGGTATGGCTACACCTTC. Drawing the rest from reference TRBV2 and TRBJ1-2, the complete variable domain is EPEVTQTPSHQVTQMGQEVILRCVPISNHLYFYWYRQILGQKVEFLVSFYNNEISEKSEIFDDQFSVERPDGSNFTLKIRSTKLEDSAMYFCASSGRGQGYGYTFGSGTRLTVV.

CDR3 region: CASSYSSSRLGELFF. In DNA, the CDR3 is TGTGCCAGCAGTTACTCCTCGTCCCGGTTGGGGGAGCTGTTTTTT. V gene TRBV6-5 combines with J gene TRBJ2-2, with unresolved D. Germline V lookup: CDR1 MNHEY, CDR2 SVGAGI. CDR3 length: 15 amino acids. Deletions cut 0 bases from V and 8 bases from J, with 13 bases between.

The CDR3 DNA reads TGTGCCAGCAGTTTATTCTCCACCCGGACAGGGGCATATCAGCCCCAGCATTTT. As protein: CASSLFSTRTGAYQPQHF. The V call is TRBV27, the J call TRBJ1-5; 9 nucleotides line up with TRBD1. Germline CDR1 and CDR2: MNHEY and SMNVEV (reference sequence). The CDR3 extends over 18 amino acids. The V and J ends lost 1 base and 5 bases, in that order; junction bases with no gene match: 12.

This CDR3 is CASSLAGGETQYF. Here the CDR3 DNA reads TGTGCCAGCAGCTTAGCGGGAGGAGAGACCCAGTACTTC. The chain employs TRBV11-2 and TRBJ2-5; 7 bases are shared with TRBD2. CDR3 length: 13 amino acids. Trimming cost V 1 base and J 4 bases; bases outside gene matches: 0. Germline-derived CDR1 and CDR2 are SGHAT and FQNNGV.

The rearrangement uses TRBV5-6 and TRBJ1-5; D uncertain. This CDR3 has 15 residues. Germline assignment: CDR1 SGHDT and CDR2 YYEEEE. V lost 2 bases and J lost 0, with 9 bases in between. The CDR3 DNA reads TGTGCCAGCAGCTTCGGCGGTAATAGCAATCAGCCCCAGCATTTT. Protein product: CASSFGGNSNQPQHF.

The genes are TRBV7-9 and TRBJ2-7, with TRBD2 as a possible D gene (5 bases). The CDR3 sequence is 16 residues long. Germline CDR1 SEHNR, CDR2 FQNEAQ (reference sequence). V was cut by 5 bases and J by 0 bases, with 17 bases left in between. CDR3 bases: TGTGCCAGCAGCGTGTTTCGGAGCGGCAGCTCCTACGAGCAGTACTTC. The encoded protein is CASSVFRSGSSYEQYF.

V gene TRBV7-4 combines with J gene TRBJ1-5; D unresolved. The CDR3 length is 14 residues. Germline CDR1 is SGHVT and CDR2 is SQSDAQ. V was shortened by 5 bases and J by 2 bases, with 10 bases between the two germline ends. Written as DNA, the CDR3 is TGTGCCAGCAGCGACCCCCGGGGCAATCAGCCCCAGCATTTT. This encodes CASSDPRGNQPQHF.

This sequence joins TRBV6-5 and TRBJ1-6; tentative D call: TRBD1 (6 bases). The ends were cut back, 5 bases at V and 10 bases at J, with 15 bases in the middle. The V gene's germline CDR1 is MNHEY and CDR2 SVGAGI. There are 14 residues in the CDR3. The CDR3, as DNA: TGTGCCAGCAGTCCAAACAGGGACCGGTCACCCCTCCACTTT. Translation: CASSPNRDRSPLHF.

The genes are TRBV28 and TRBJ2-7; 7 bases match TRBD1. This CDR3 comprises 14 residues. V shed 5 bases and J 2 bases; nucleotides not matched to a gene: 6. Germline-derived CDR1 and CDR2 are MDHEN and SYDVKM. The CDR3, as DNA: TGTGCCAGCAGTCCCGGGGACAGCCCCTACGAGCAGTACTTC. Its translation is CASSPGDSPYEQYF.

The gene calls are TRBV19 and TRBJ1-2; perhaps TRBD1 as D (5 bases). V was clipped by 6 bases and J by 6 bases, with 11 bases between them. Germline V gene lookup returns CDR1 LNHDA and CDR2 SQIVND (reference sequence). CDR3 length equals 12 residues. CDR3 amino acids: CASRDTKDGYTF. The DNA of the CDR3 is TGTGCCAGTAGGGACACTAAGGATGGCTACACCTTC.

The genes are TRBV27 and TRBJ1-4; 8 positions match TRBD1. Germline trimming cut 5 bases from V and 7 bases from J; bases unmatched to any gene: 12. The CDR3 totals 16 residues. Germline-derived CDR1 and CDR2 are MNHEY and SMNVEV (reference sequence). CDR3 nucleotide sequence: TGTGCCAGCAGTAAGATAGGTGGACAGGGTGTTGAAAAACTGTTTTTT. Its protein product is CASSKIGGQGVEKLFF.

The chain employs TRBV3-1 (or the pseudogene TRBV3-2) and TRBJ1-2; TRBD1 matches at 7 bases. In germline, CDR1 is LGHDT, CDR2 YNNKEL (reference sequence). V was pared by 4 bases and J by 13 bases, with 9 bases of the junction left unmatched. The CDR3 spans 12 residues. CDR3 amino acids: CASSPRTGIITF. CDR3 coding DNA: TGTGCCAGCAGCCCTCGGACAGGAATAATCACCTTC.

Written as DNA, the CDR3 is TGTGCCAGCAGGGGACAGGGGATTTACACCGGGGAGCTGTTTTTT. Its translation is CASRGQGIYTGELFF. The V call is TRBV2, the J call TRBJ2-2, with 10 bases that match TRBD1. Trimming took 6 bases from V and 3 from J; bases not matched to a gene: 4. The CDR3 loop spans 15 amino acids. Germline values: CDR1 SNHLY, CDR2 FYNNEI.